This TCR beta chain was found in a study of blood T cells in healthy people across ages (dated by TCRdb to about 2015). A note on the overall study: In model experiments, roughly one uniquely barcoded TCR beta cDNA molecule per two T cells was captured by template switching. The study measured age-related changes in TCR beta repertoire diversity using deep sequencing normalized with unique cDNA molecular identifiers. Four age groups were formed from the donors: young (average approximately 17 years), middle-aged (just under 40), aged (approximately 60) and long-lived (roughly 88). To avoid experimental bias, donors of different ages were distributed randomly across sequencing lanes. Two additional independent replicas of 1 million unique cDNA reads from the same blood draw were analyzed for two donors (one aged 18 to 30 and one aged 80 or older). Study-level results and caveats: Since profiling was done on bulk unsorted PBMCs, naive and antigen-experienced compartments could not be conclusively compared. The percentage of naive T cells measured by flow cytometry correlated strongly with observed TCR beta diversity. Estimates of total diversity based on one million sequenced T cells were considered lower bounds and underestimates. The CMV infection status of donors was not known, potentially confounding age-related changes in expanded clonotypes. Compared with the aged group, more naive CD4+ T cells, fewer expanded clones and increased TCR diversity were shown by the long-lived group, suggesting age selection. As age increased, observed TCR beta diversity per million T cells dropped in a roughly linear way, and a significant reduction was already evident by age 40.

About this clonotype: No cognate antigen has been identified for it. No base quality values were provided; no much bigger clone lies one nucleotide off.

Cut back by 4 bases and 1 base, the V and J ends lie 5 bases apart. Including cysteine and phenylalanine, the CDR3 has 12 amino acids. The retained sequence is limited to the CDR3, 36 bases, with the frame set at the first base. CDR1 and CDR2 were assigned from the germline V gene as SNHLY and FYNNEI. The method was 5' RACE. Instrument used: Illumina HiSeq 2500. A second roughly 6 to 12 cycle PCR used a sample-barcoded 5' primer and a J-beta primer mix. A unique molecular identifier was introduced onto each TCR beta cDNA molecule by a template-switch 5' adaptor carrying 12 random nucleotides. At least 2.5 million CDR3-containing paired-end reads were obtained from each sample. First-strand cDNA was synthesized from all RNA with the Mint cDNA synthesis kit, primed by a TRBC-specific oligonucleotide. Following uracil-DNA glycosylase treatment, a first 18-cycle PCR with universal primers M1SS and BC2_uni_R was performed on all cDNA. Per the authors' processing: For normalization, 1 million high-quality reads were randomly selected from each sample, with every read carrying a distinct molecular identifier. Instead of being binned into consensus sequences, reads that shared molecular identifiers were thrown out. MiTCR, with a Q25 quality threshold and the strictest error-elimination algorithm, was used for CDR3 identification, clonotype clustering and error correction. A nonparametric unseen species model with Euler transformation was used to estimate lower-bound total TCR beta diversity. TCRdb passed the public sequencing reads through fastp at Q25 and MiXCR, retaining productive beta sequences. Every distinct CDR3 protein forms one entry, paired with its most common genes and DNA. TCRdb, not the original authors, processed these V and J calls. The sample table shows around 320,000 distinct CDR3 sequences, and less than 30% are seen once. The ten largest clones capture 29% of the sample.

Donors were under 40 systemically healthy Caucasian individuals from Russia aged about 6 to 100 years. Each donor gave approximately 9.3 milliliters of peripheral blood, collected into EDTA-treated Vacutainer tubes. Ficoll-Paque density-gradient centrifugation was used to isolate PBMCs, with at least 7 million per sample. Trizol reagent was used to extract total RNA from PBMCs, with at least 5 micrograms per sample. Naive CD45RAhigh/CD27high T cell percentages were measured by flow cytometry on a PBMC aliquot from every donor. The source material was blood. The receptor was derived from a woman between 65 and 79 years old in good health. The chain joins TRBV2 to TRBJ2-7; the D gene is perhaps TRBD1, on 5 matching bases. The CDR3: CASSGQSYEQYF. The sequenced DNA: TGTGCCAGCAGTGGACAGTCCTACGAGCAGTACTTC.